The next 4 T cell receptor beta chains were all read from a single sample in a study of blood T cell repertoires in COVID-19 (dated by TCRdb to about 2020). Library prep was done by the immunoSEQ multiplex PCR assay. Held by TCRdb, this immuneACCESS table contains in-frame sequences only and omits some clones. Under half of the omission traces to an unresolved V gene where checked; the cause of the rest is unknown. The sample table records 250,000 to 350,000 clones; approximately 90% of these occur just once. The top ten clonotypes cover about 6% of the sample. Sequenced sample: peripheral blood. Receptors originate from a woman aged 50 to 65 with COVID-19, enrolled during active disease.

The V call is TRBV6-2 or TRBV6-3, the J call TRBJ2-1; 8 nucleotides match TRBD1. Germline V gene sequence: CDR1 MNHEY, CDR2 SVGEGT. Trimming at V came to 2 bases and at J to 8 bases, leaving 8 bases not matched to a gene. The CDR3 extends over 15 amino acids. CDR3 in amino acids: CASSYSRDRNHEQFF. The DNA for the CDR3 is TGTGCCAGCAGTTACAGCCGGGACAGGAACCATGAGCAGTTCTTC.

This clone was counted only a few times. The V and J genes are TRBV7-8 and TRBJ1-2, with D tentatively TRBD1 (5 bases). The V gene's germline CDR1 is SGHVS and CDR2 FQNEAQ. The CDR3 is 15 amino acids. V lost 4 bases and J 6 bases, leaving 18 bases between the germline ends. CDR3 region: CASSYGGIDRHGYTF. DNA for the CDR3: TGTGCCAGCAGCTATGGGGGGATCGATCGACATGGCTACACCTTC.

The chain has TRBV7-2 and TRBJ2-7; 15 bases match TRBD2. The CDR3 length is 16 residues. After removal of 4 bases from V and 2 bases from J, the junction contained 3 bases not matched to a gene. Germline CDR1 reads SGHTA; CDR2 reads FQGNSA. As DNA, the CDR3 is TGTGCCAGCAGCTCGTGGACTAGCGGGAGGGCCTACGAGCAGTACTTC. Translation gives CASSSWTSGRAYEQYF. Based on the CDR3 plus reference TRBV7-2 and TRBJ2-7, the full variable domain is GAGVSQSPSNKVTEKGKDVELRCDPISGHTALYWYRQSLGQGLEFLIYFQGNSAPDKSGLPSDRFSAERTGGSVSTLTIQRTQQEDSAVYLCASSSWTSGRAYEQYFGPGTRLTVT.

Comment on this clone: The junction departs from germline at one end; a sequencing error may be responsible. The chain links TRBV30 to TRBJ1-2; a weak D match, TRBD1 (5 bases). The CDR3 spans 11 residues. The V gene's germline CDR1 is GTSNPN and CDR2 SVGIG (reference sequence). As DNA, the CDR3 is TGTGCCTGGAGTGTACCCGGCAGGGCGAACTTC. Protein: CAWSVPGRANF.